Presented here are 6 T cell receptor beta chains from one specimen sequenced in a study of tissue T cells after allogeneic stem cell transplantation. Generated by immunoSEQ multiplex PCR, the TCRdb table keeps only in-frame clones and is missing some. Of more than 40,000 clones in the sample, about three quarters were seen once. The sequenced material came from sorted cells pooled from one or two spleens. The receptors originated from a pool of C57BL/6 mice in good health.

Notes on this clone: Mouse gene names apply. The CDR3 end lies 1 residue beyond the end of the read and is filled in from the germline J gene. This chain uses TRBV15 with TRBJ1-3, with D perhaps TRBD1 (5 bases). Deletions cut 6 bases from V and 3 bases from J, with 9 bases between. Per the germline V gene, CDR1 is SGHND and CDR2 is FRSKSL. The CDR3 has 13 residues. CDR3 loop: CASREGDGNTLYF. The covered CDR3 bases are TGTGCCAGCAGGGAAGGGGATGGAAATACGCTCTAT.

This clone was detected once. Mouse gene names apply. The read is 1 residue too short to cover the CDR3 end, so that end is filled in from the germline J gene. The rearrangement joins TRBV12-1 to TRBJ1-4; D gene ambiguous. The CDR3 sequence is 14 residues long. Germline V gives CDR1 SGHSN, CDR2 HYEKVE. Between the trimmed V and J ends, which lost 0 bases and 0 bases, there was a span of 4 bases. The DNA read from the CDR3 is TGTGCCAGCTCTCTCAGGGTTTCCAACGAAAGATTATTT. It yields the protein CASSLRVSNERLF. The full CDR3 protein reads CASSLRVSNERLFF.

This clone was recorded a few times. Genes and germline come from the mouse. The read finishes 1 residue shy of the CDR3 end, and the germline J gene is used to complete it. The V gene is TRBV1, the J gene TRBJ2-7, with 12 nucleotides matching TRBD2. Looked up from germline, CDR1 is NSQYPW and CDR2 is LRSPGD (reference sequence). V lost 7 bases to trimming and J lost 3 bases; unmatched junction nucleotides: 4. The CDR3 runs 14 residues. This CDR3 is CTCIRTGGDYEQYF. The DNA read from the CDR3 is TGCACCTGCATCCGGACTGGGGGGGACTATGAACAGTAC. Using reference TRBV1 and TRBJ2-7 for the parts outside the CDR3, the full variable domain is VTLLEQNPRWRLVPRGQAVNLRCILKNSQYPWMSWYQQDLQKQLQWLFTLRSPGDKEVKSLPGADYLATRVTDTELRLQVANMSQGRTLYCTCIRTGGDYEQYFGPGTRLTVL.

Of note for this clone: Gene names and germline match the mouse. CDR3 DNA, as far as it was read: TGTGCCAGCAGCCCCCGAAGGGTTCTTTCCAACGAAAGATTATTT. Amino acids: CASSPRRVLSNERLF. The CDR3 in full is CASSPRRVLSNERLFF. This rearrangement joins TRBV3 to TRBJ1-4, with no clear D. The read ends 1 residue shy of where the CDR3 ends; the end is completed using the germline J gene. V was shortened by 5 bases and J by 0 bases, with 13 bases between the two germline ends. The CDR3 length is 16 residues. Germline CDR1 and CDR2: SNHLY and FYNGKV (reference sequence).

Worth noting for this clone: Each gene name is a mouse one. The missing CDR3 end, 1 residue past where the read stops, is filled in from the germline J gene. The chain is built from TRBV19 and TRBJ2-5; TRBD2 aligns across 11 bases. The CDR3 length is 14 residues. Per germline, CDR1 FNHDT and CDR2 SITEND (reference sequence). V lost 4 bases and J lost 8; bases outside the gene matches: 6. The DNA read from the CDR3 is TGTGCCAGCAGTCTCGGACTGGGGGGCGGCACCCAGTAC. Translated: CASSLGLGGGTQY. The whole CDR3 region reads CASSLGLGGGTQYF.

Concerning this clone: The listed genes are named as in mouse. The sequenced fragment ends 1 residue before the CDR3 boundary, so the rest is inferred from the germline J gene. The chain carries TRBV31 and TRBJ1-6; 7 bases align to TRBD1. TRBJ1-6 is recorded as an ORF, its role being uncertain. From germline, CDR1 is GKSSPN and CDR2 SITVG. The CDR3 is made up of 14 amino acids. V was pared by 2 bases and J by 4 bases, with 2 bases of the junction left unmatched. This CDR3 is CAWSLDRYNSPLYF. The DNA read from the CDR3 is TGTGCCTGGAGTTTGGACAGGTATAATTCGCCCCTCTAC.